The rows below give T cell receptor beta chains drawn from one sample of a study of monozygotic twins with inflammatory bowel disease. TCRdb re-analyzed the 5' RACE reads; it lists each CDR3 protein once, without DNA. The sample totals about 140,000 distinct CDR3 sequences; its top ten clones hold 0.95% to 1.5%. Sample: blood. The receptor source for this set is a human donor with ulcerative colitis or Crohn's disease, or a healthy co-twin of an affected twin (not recorded which). Both conserved end residues are part of each CDR3.

TRBV6-6	14	TRBJ1-2	CASSVPGQGDGYTF
TRBV5-1	16	TRBJ1-2	CASSDRDRGGNYGYTF
TRBV28	15	TRBJ1-3	CASLPRDRTGNTIYF
TRBV18	13	TRBJ2-7	CASSPWESYEQYF
TRBV9	15	TRBJ1-2	CASSPRDGSSYGYTF
TRBV6-5	14	TRBJ2-5	CASSYGHNQETQYF
TRBV29-1	13	TRBJ2-4	CSVERVASDIQYF
TRBV10-3	14	TRBJ2-1	CAISESRGNNEQFF
TRBV4-1	16	TRBJ1-5	CASSPITSGGNQPQHF
TRBV5-1	14	TRBJ1-2	CASSLKGADYGYTF
TRBV1	17	TRBJ2-1	CTSSQDEQREGYNEQFF
TRBV5-1	15	TRBJ1-5	CASSRDPDSNQPQHF
TRBV20-1	15	TRBJ2-7	CSARDPASGWHEQYF
TRBV4-3	14	TRBJ2-2	CASSQVANTGELFF
TRBV15	12	TRBJ1-2	CATSRDYGDYTF
TRBV27	16	TRBJ1-1	CTSRIRQDRMNTEAFF
TRBV7-3	13	TRBJ1-1	CASSLIMGTEAFF
TRBV7-2	16	TRBJ1-3	CASSLVGSNSGNTIYF
TRBV7-3	13	TRBJ2-7	CASSLAGGREQYF
TRBV5-1	14	TRBJ1-1	CASSLLTRDTEAFF
TRBV27	21	TRBJ2-2	CASSLYFNWGGTPTRTGELFF
TRBV30	17	TRBJ2-7	CAWTRSRLGDSSYEQYF
TRBV12-3/TRBV12-4	15	TRBJ2-7	CASSLRPGQGFEQYF
TRBV5-1	16	TRBJ2-2	CASSLKLAGFTGELFF
TRBV4-2	16	TRBJ2-7	CASSLYRDSSSYEQYF
TRBV27	14	TRBJ2-7	CASSFGGGTGELHF
TRBV11-1	15	TRBJ2-7	CASSLAPSGSYEQYF
TRBV11-3	14	TRBJ1-1	CASSLGGQNTEAFF
TRBV5-1	16	TRBJ2-1	CASSLYGSADYNEQFF
TRBV24-1	13	TRBJ2-7	CATSDAGTHEQYF
TRBV20-1	14	TRBJ2-7	CSARGGGTFYEQYF
TRBV28	15	TRBJ2-1	CASSSHSGSYNEQFF
TRBV28	14	TRBJ1-6	CASSLRRGNSPLHF
TRBV5-1	18	TRBJ2-3	CASSDPGQPVSGTDTQYF
TRBV24-1	16	TRBJ2-3	CATSDLQAGVYDTQYF
TRBV5-1	13	TRBJ2-7	CASSLRSSYEQYF
TRBV20-1	17	TRBJ2-7	CSARDPGKGQGLYEQYF
TRBV12-3/TRBV12-4	13	TRBJ1-2	CASSPQGLLGYTF
TRBV5-1	16	TRBJ2-4	CASSLLGTSQANIQYF
TRBV29-1	13	TRBJ1-2	CSVEVGSSYGYTF
TRBV28	15	TRBJ2-5	CASSPRLAGTETQYF
TRBV20-1	15	TRBJ2-3	CSARDRGRNTDTQYF
TRBV19	15	TRBJ1-1	CASSIKGPGGREAFF
TRBV6-5	14	TRBJ2-2	CASMRLGGAGELFF
TRBV19	17	TRBJ2-2	CASSIDQTGSNTGELFF
TRBV5-5	15	TRBJ2-7	CASSLGDSRSYEQYF
TRBV20-1	14	TRBJ1-1	CSARTGNGDTEAFF
TRBV28	15	TRBJ2-7	CASSLRDSISYEQYF
TRBV7-9	15	TRBJ1-5	CASSLAGRINQPQHF
TRBV5-1	14	TRBJ2-3	CASSLAGKTDTQYF